Following are 5 T cell receptor beta chains from one sample sequenced in a study of T cell changes during pregnancy in multiple sclerosis. The protocol was immunoSEQ multiplex PCR, while the TCRdb copy is restricted to in-frame clones and leaves out a portion. The sample lists approximately 18,000 clones, about four fifths occurring once. The sample consisted of CD8+ T cells from peripheral blood mononuclear cells, taken in the second trimester of pregnancy. The source is a female donor in good health, enrolled as a control in a pregnancy study.

This chain links TRBV27 with TRBJ2-3; D may be TRBD2 (6 bases). Trimming took 2 bases from V and 7 from J, leaving 10 bases between them. This CDR3 spans 13 amino acids. CDR1 is MNHEY, CDR2 SMNVEV, per germline (reference sequence). Written as DNA, the CDR3 is TGTGCCAGCAGTTTACCGGGGAGGTATACGCAGTATTTT. It specifies CASSLPGRYTQYF.

This clone was seen only a few times. This rearrangement joins TRBV4-3 to TRBJ1-3; D not resolved. Germline V gene sequence: CDR1 LGHNA, CDR2 YSLEER. Trimming took off 3 bases at V and 0 bases at J, with 9 bases between the two ends. This CDR3 spans 15 amino acids. The CDR3 DNA follows: TGCGCCAGCAGCCAGGGCAGCCGCTCTGGAAACACCATATATTTT. Translation: CASSQGSRSGNTIYF.

V and J are TRBV28 and TRBJ1-1; D call uncertain. This CDR3 has 15 residues. Trimming took 3 bases from V and 0 from J, leaving 11 bases between them. In germline, CDR1 is MDHEN, CDR2 SYDVKM. The CDR3 region has the DNA TGTGCCAGCAGTTTTTATACAGACATGAACACTGAAGCTTTCTTT. It is translated as CASSFYTDMNTEAFF.

The CDR3 bases are TGTGCCAGCAGCTTAGCGGTCCCAGTATCCAACTATGGCTACACCTTC. It codes for CASSLAVPVSNYGYTF. The chain joins TRBV7-9 to TRBJ1-2; D gene ambiguous. Per the germline V gene, CDR1 is SEHNR and CDR2 is FQNEAQ (reference sequence). The CDR3 loop spans 16 amino acids. Deletions cut 0 bases from V and 2 bases from J, with 13 bases between.

V gene TRBV18 combines with J gene TRBJ2-7; maybe TRBD1 (6 bases). Looked up from germline, CDR1 is KGHSH and CDR2 is LQKENI. The CDR3 consists of 14 residues. V lost 0 bases to trimming and J lost 4 bases, with 10 bases between them. CDR3 in amino acids: CASSPPDSGYEQYF. CDR3 DNA sequence: TGTGCCAGCTCACCACCGGACAGTGGATACGAGCAGTACTTC.